This paragraph reports one TCR beta chain. Its antigen is still unknown. Profiling relied on immunoSEQ multiplex PCR, and the TCRdb table lists in-frame clones only, not all of them. The sample yields about 9,000 clones, approximately 89% seen once. The selected patients with pancreatic ductal adenocarcinoma had surgery but no neoadjuvant therapy. This sample is drawn from a study of T cells in pancreatic ductal adenocarcinoma. Broader study findings: Tumors hold more CD45RO+ effector T cells, which may bias toward lower diversity. The resected cohort was biased toward the minority with early-stage disease. Mean clonality was approximately 0.11 in tumors and about 0.07 in blood, not significantly different.

This CDR3 comprises 18 residues. Per germline, CDR1 SEHNR and CDR2 FQNEAQ (reference sequence). Deletions cut 5 bases from V and 2 bases from J, with 25 bases between. The chain has TRBV7-9 and TRBJ2-7, with D possibly matching TRBD1 (5 bases). The sequencing sample was made of PBMCs. The clonotype was recovered from a human donor with pancreatic ductal adenocarcinoma. CDR3 nucleotides: TGTGCCAGCAGCCAAGATTCCAACCCCCGGCAGGGCCCCTACGAGCAGTACTTC. Translation: CASSQDSNPRQGPYEQYF.